A single sample is the source of the 17 T cell receptor beta chains below, sequenced in a study of blood T cells in healthy people across ages. The use of a sample-barcoded 5' primer and a J-beta primer mix characterized a second PCR of roughly 6 to 11 cycles. TCRdb re-analysed the 5' RACE reads in MiXCR, keeping a single row per CDR3 protein. The sample has 1.6 million or so distinct CDR3 sequences; about 35% are singletons. The sequencing sample was made of blood. Receptor source: a woman aged 25-40 years in good health.

This clonotype was seen only a few times. The V gene is TRBV29-1, the J gene TRBJ2-3; no definite D call. Deletions cut 3 bases from V and 7 bases from J, with 5 bases between. There are 10 residues in the CDR3. CDR1 is SQVTM and CDR2 is ANQGSEA in the germline V gene. Written as DNA, the CDR3 is TGCAGCGTTGAGCTGAATACGCAGTATTTT. Translation: CSVELNTQYF.

Turning to this clonotype: The junction and the germline gene differ at one end; a read error may be behind it. This chain connects TRBV4-1 to TRBJ2-7; TRBD2 agrees at 9 bases. CDR1 and CDR2 (germline): MGHRA, YSYEKL. The CDR3 runs to 15 residues. The CDR3 protein is CTSSPSGTSSYGQYF. The CDR3, as DNA: TGCACCAGCAGCCCCTCCGGGACTAGCTCCTACGGGCAGTACTTC.

The V and J genes are TRBV5-5 and TRBJ2-1, with 12 nucleotides matching TRBD1. The germline CDR1 and CDR2 sequences are SGHKS and YYEKEE (reference sequence). V trimming: 5 bases; J trimming: 9 bases; junction bases outside the gene matches: 6. This CDR3 contains 14 residues. The chain's CDR3 is CASRRGTGGGEQFF. The DNA for the CDR3 is TGTGCCAGCAGAAGGGGGACAGGGGGCGGTGAGCAGTTCTTC.

In this sample, this clonotype turned up a few times. The chain recombines TRBV5-1 with TRBJ1-2; tentative D call: TRBD1 (5 bases). This CDR3 contains 14 residues. Trimming cost V 0 bases and J 3 bases, with 9 bases left between them. Germline V gene lookup returns CDR1 SGHRS and CDR2 YFSETQ. The DNA of the CDR3 is TGCGCCAGCAGCTTGGGGACACTTTACTATGGCTACACCTTC. Its protein product is CASSLGTLYYGYTF.

The chain links TRBV20-1 to TRBJ2-2; D ambiguous. The V gene lost 6 bases and the J gene lost 7 bases, with 15 bases spanning the gap. This CDR3 has 13 amino acids. The germline V gene encodes CDR1 DFQATT and CDR2 SNEGSKA (reference sequence). The chain's CDR3 is CSADTDTGGELFF. Written as DNA, the CDR3 is TGCAGTGCCGATACCGACACGGGCGGGGAGCTGTTTTTT.

This rearrangement joins TRBV12-3 or TRBV12-4 to TRBJ1-2; D unclear. The germline V and J ends were trimmed by 5 bases and 12 bases, with 22 bases remaining between them. CDR3 length equals 14 residues. In DNA form, the CDR3 reads TGTGCCAGCAGTCCCGCCCAACCCGACCGGCGCGACACCTTC. Its translation: CASSPAQPDRRDTF.

In its sample, this clonotype was seen once. The rearrangement uses TRBV28 and TRBJ1-6; 10 bases agree with TRBD1. V was pared by 7 bases and J by 7 bases, with 10 bases of the junction left unmatched. CDR1 and CDR2 from the germline V gene are MDHEN and SYDVKM. The CDR3 is made up of 16 amino acids. The CDR3 is CASNDRGLSRNSPLHF. The CDR3 DNA reads as TGTGCCAGCAATGACAGGGGGCTCTCCAGAAATTCACCCCTCCACTTT.

The chain recombines TRBV7-9 with TRBJ2-3; D is undetermined. CDR1 is SEHNR, CDR2 FQNEAQ, per germline (reference sequence). CDR3 size: 17 residues. Trimming shortened V by 5 bases and J by 0 bases, and 18 bases separated the two germline ends. The CDR3 reads CASSRALRAASTDTQYF. In DNA form, the CDR3 reads TGTGCCAGCAGCCGGGCCCTACGGGCTGCTAGCACAGATACGCAGTATTTT.

This clonotype came up a few times. The chain combines TRBV30 with TRBJ2-1; D is unresolved. Germline values: CDR1 GTSNPN, CDR2 SVGIG (reference sequence). The CDR3 has 12 amino acids. V lost 0 bases and J lost 7, with 7 bases in between. For the CDR3, the DNA is TGTGCCTGGAGTGTACAACAAAATGAGCAGTTCTTC. Amino acids: CAWSVQQNEQFF.

The rearrangement links TRBV6-5 to TRBJ2-1, with a possible D match to TRBD1 (6 bases). Germline CDR1 is MNHEY and CDR2 is SVGAGI. CDR3 length equals 14 residues. V was clipped by 7 bases and J by 2 bases, with 12 bases between them. DNA for the CDR3: TGTGCCAGCATCATCAGGGACACCTACAATGAGCAGTTCTTC. Translated: CASIIRDTYNEQFF.

The genes are TRBV10-3 and TRBJ2-5; D might be TRBD1 (6 bases). The end of the DNA fits TRBJ2-7 better, so the J call may be wrong. The CDR3 totals 11 residues. Germline V gives CDR1 ENHRY, CDR2 SYGVKD. Here the CDR3 DNA reads TGTGCCACAGGGGCGAATGACGAGCAGTACTTC. Translation: CATGANDEQYF.

This clonotype was seen a few times. The V gene is TRBV7-9, the J gene TRBJ1-6, with D possibly being TRBD1 (6 bases). Between the trimmed V and J ends, which lost 6 bases and 7 bases, there was a span of 13 bases. Germline CDR1 is SEHNR and CDR2 is FQNEAQ (reference sequence). This CDR3 is 14 amino acids long. This chain's CDR3 is CASRGGSENSPLHF. The CDR3 DNA reads TGTGCCAGCAGAGGGGGGAGTGAGAATTCACCCCTCCACTTT.

The CDR3 DNA reads TGTGCCAGCAGCCAAGCTCTGGACAGCCGCTCCTACGAGCAGTACTTC. This codes for CASSQALDSRSYEQYF. This chain connects TRBV4-2 to TRBJ2-7, with D maybe TRBD1 (6 bases). From germline, CDR1 is LGHNA and CDR2 YNFKEQ. This CDR3 is 16 amino acids long. V was pared by 1 base and J by 0 bases, with 13 bases between.

As regards this clonotype: At one end the junction does not follow the germline gene, possibly because of a read error. The gene calls are TRBV6-6 and TRBJ2-5; no clear D. The germline V gene encodes CDR1 MNHNY and CDR2 SVGAGI (reference sequence). This CDR3 contains 14 residues. The CDR3 here is CASSPLYGVEAQYF. The CDR3 nucleotides are TGTGCCAGCAGTCCTCTATATGGGGTAGAGGCCCAGTACTTC.

This chain connects TRBV15 to TRBJ1-2; D remains ambiguous. Trimming took 0 bases from V and 1 from J, leaving 9 bases between them. The CDR3 consists of 15 residues. Germline V CDR1 and CDR2: LNHNV, YYDKDF (reference sequence). CDR3 sequence reads: CATSRDYLSNYGYTF. In nucleotides, the CDR3 is TGTGCCACCAGCAGAGATTACCTAAGTAACTATGGCTACACCTTC.

The table lists this clonotype with many counts. The chain uses TRBV11-1 and TRBJ2-1; D unresolved. This CDR3 spans 13 amino acids. Trimming pared 2 bases from V and 8 bases from J, leaving 10 bases between. Germline CDR1 SGHAT, CDR2 FQDESV (reference sequence). The chain's CDR3 is CASSLNLVYEQFF. The CDR3 region has the DNA TGTGCCAGCAGCTTAAATCTGGTCTATGAGCAGTTCTTC.

The V gene is TRBV25-1, the J gene TRBJ1-2; 8 positions match TRBD1. Trimming cost V 3 bases and J 8 bases; bases outside gene matches: 8. CDR3 length: 14 residues. Germline values: CDR1 MGHDK, CDR2 SYGVNS. The CDR3 DNA reads TGTGCCAGCAGTGATCTGGACAGGGTAGTAGGCTACACCTTC. It codes for CASSDLDRVVGYTF.